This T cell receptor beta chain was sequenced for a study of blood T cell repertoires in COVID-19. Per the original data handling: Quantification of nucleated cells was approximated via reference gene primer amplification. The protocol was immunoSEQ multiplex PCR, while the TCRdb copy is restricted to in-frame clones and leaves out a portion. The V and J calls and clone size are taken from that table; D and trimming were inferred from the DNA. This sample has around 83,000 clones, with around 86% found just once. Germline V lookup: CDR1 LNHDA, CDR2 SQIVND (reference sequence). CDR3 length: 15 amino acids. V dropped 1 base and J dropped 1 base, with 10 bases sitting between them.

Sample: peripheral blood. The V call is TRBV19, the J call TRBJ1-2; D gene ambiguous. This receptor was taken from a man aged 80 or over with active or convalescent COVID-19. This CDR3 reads CASSIALPDNYGYTF. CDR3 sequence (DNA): TGTGCCAGTAGTATAGCCTTGCCAGATAACTATGGCTACACCTTC.